Described below is a single T cell receptor (beta chain) sequence and its context. The antigen is not known. This sample was taken from a study of CD8 T cells in ankylosing spondylitis. Study-wide results and caveats: Within ankylosing spondylitis blood, a TCR beta motif made up of seven or eight highly homologous variants appeared to be characteristic.

A single record per CDR3 protein comes from TCRdb applying MiXCR to the 5' RACE reads. This repertoire shows about 750,000 distinct CDR3 sequences, around 19% found once; its top ten account for about 19%. V was pared by 2 bases and J by 6 bases, with 4 bases of the junction left unmatched. Germline lookup yields CDR1 SQVTM and CDR2 ANQGSEA. There are 14 residues in the CDR3. The clonotype originates from a male donor with ankylosing spondylitis. The material sequenced was blood, either unsorted or a sorted T cell fraction (not recorded which). V and J are TRBV29-1 and TRBJ2-7; 13 bases are shared with TRBD2. The CDR3 DNA reads TGCAGCGTTGAAAGGACTAGCGGGAGTGGCGAGCAGTACTTC. This translates into CSVERTSGSGEQYF.